The next 6 T cell receptor beta chains were all read from a single sample in a study of blood T cell repertoires in COVID-19. Sequenced by immunoSEQ multiplex PCR; TCRdb stores in-frame clones only, minus some. The sample has tens of thousands of clones, 75% to 80% seen once. Sequenced: peripheral blood. Every receptor here comes from a woman between 70 and 85 years old with acute or convalescent COVID-19.

V gene TRBV2 combines with J gene TRBJ1-1, with a tentative D call TRBD1 (6 bases). The CDR3 loop spans 14 amino acids. Trimming shortened V by 3 bases and J by 6 bases, and 14 bases separated the two germline ends. Germline CDR1 SNHLY, CDR2 FYNNEI. The CDR3 protein is CASSDKGVQAEAFF. CDR3 DNA: TGTGCCAGCAGTGATAAGGGGGTTCAGGCTGAAGCTTTCTTT. Drawing the rest from reference TRBV2 and TRBJ1-1, the complete variable domain is EPEVTQTPSHQVTQMGQEVILRCVPISNHLYFYWYRQILGQKVEFLVSFYNNEISEKSEIFDDQFSVERPDGSNFTLKIRSTKLEDSAMYFCASSDKGVQAEAFFGQGTRLTVV.

The chain uses TRBV10-3 and TRBJ1-2, with D maybe TRBD1 (6 bases). This CDR3 is 16 amino acids long. Trimming removed 4 bases at V and 0 bases at J, with 15 bases between. Germline assignment: CDR1 ENHRY and CDR2 SYGVKD. The CDR3 sequence: CAISVYRDPSNYGYTF. In nucleotides, the CDR3 is TGTGCCATCAGTGTCTACAGGGACCCGTCTAACTATGGCTACACCTTC.

The J gene is TRBJ2-7, the V gene TRBV6-1; 7 bases fit TRBD2. CDR3 length: 15 residues. Germline values: CDR1 MNHNS, CDR2 SASEGT. J was trimmed by 3 bases and V by 2 bases; bases with no gene match: 7. The CDR3 here is CASSESVAGVYEQYF. CDR3 nucleotides: TGTGCCAGCAGTGAATCGGTGGCGGGAGTCTACGAGCAGTACTTC.

In nucleotides, the CDR3 is TGTGCCTGGAGCCAAGGGCTCCAACAGGGTCGTGGTTCACCCCTCCACTTT. It yields the protein CAWSQGLQQGRGSPLHF. The genes are TRBV30 and TRBJ1-6, with D perhaps matching TRBD1 (6 bases). There are 17 residues in the CDR3. Trimming removed 3 bases at V and 9 bases at J, with 24 bases between. Germline CDR1 GTSNPN, CDR2 SVGIG (reference sequence).

CDR3 sequence: CSITSGPGEQYF. The CDR3 region has the DNA TGCAGCATTACTAGCGGTCCGGGAGAGCAGTACTTC. The rearrangement links TRBV29-1 to TRBJ2-7, with 8 bases lining up with TRBD2. V lost 8 bases to trimming and J lost 7 bases; unmatched junction nucleotides: 10. CDR3 length: 12 amino acids. Germline V gene data show CDR1 as SQVTM and CDR2 as ANQGSEA.

A single count supports this clone. CDR3 region: CASSLGYRTGSSYNSPLHF. The CDR3 DNA follows: TGCGCCAGCAGCTTGGGCTATCGGACAGGTTCATCCTATAATTCACCCCTCCACTTT. This chain links TRBV5-1 with TRBJ1-6; the match to TRBD1 covers 7 bases. Germline assignment: CDR1 SGHRS and CDR2 YFSETQ. J lost 1 base, V lost 0 bases, and 10 bases had no gene match. This CDR3 contains 19 residues.